Sequencing of this T cell receptor (beta chain) was carried out in a study of T cell responses to AZD1222 COVID-19 vaccine. As for the study in general: Investigators merged groups given second doses at roughly 4 or roughly 12 weeks. The study's findings and limits: Sampling captured repertoires only after the peak T cell response.

As concerns this clone: Its antigen is currently unknown.

Profiled with immunoSEQ multiplex PCR; TCRdb holds only in-frame clones, not every one. This sample has fewer than 200,000 clones, with 85% to 95% found just once. The input for sequencing was peripheral blood, taken on day 0 of AZD1222 vaccination. The TCR originated in an adult in good health.

The CDR3 nucleotides read TGTGCCAGTAGTATAACTCCAGGGGAATATGGCTACACCTTC. The encoded protein is CASSITPGEYGYTF. The rearrangement links TRBV19 to TRBJ1-2, with D perhaps matching TRBD1 (6 bases). The germline CDR1 and CDR2 sequences are LNHDA and SQIVND (reference sequence). The CDR3 is 14 amino acids. Trimming removed 2 bases from V and 5 bases from J, with 12 bases in between.